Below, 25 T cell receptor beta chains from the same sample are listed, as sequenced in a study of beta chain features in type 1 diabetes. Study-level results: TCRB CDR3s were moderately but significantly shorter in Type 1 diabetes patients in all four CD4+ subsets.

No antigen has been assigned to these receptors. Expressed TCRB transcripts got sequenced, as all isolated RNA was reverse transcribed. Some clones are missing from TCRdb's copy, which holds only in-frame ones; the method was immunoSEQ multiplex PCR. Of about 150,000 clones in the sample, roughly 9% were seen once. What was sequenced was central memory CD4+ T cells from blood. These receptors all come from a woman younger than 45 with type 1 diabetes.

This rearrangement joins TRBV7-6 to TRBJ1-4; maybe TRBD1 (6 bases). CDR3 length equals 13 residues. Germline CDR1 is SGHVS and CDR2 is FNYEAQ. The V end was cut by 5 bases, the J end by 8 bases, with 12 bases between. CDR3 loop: CASSGLQGEKLFF. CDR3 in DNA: TGTGCCAGCAGCGGCTTACAGGGAGAAAAACTGTTTTTT.

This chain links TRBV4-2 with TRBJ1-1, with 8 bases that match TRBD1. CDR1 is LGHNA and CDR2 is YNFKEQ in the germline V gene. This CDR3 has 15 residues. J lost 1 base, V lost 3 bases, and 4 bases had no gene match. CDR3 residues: CASSHLGQGNTEAFF. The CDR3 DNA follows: TGTGCCAGCAGCCACTTAGGACAGGGGAACACTGAAGCTTTCTTT.

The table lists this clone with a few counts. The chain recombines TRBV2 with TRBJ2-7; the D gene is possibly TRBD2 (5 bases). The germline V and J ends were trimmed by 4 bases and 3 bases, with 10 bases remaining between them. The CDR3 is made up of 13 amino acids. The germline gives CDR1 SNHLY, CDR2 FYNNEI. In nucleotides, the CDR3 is TGTGCCAGCAGTGGTCCCGGACTCTACGAGCAGTACTTC. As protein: CASSGPGLYEQYF.

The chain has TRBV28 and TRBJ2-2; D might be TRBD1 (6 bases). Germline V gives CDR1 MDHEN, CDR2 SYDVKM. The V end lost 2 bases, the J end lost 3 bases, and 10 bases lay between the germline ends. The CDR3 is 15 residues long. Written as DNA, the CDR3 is TGTGCCAGCAGTTTAAGAGGGGGAGACACCGGGGAGCTGTTTTTT. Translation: CASSLRGGDTGELFF.

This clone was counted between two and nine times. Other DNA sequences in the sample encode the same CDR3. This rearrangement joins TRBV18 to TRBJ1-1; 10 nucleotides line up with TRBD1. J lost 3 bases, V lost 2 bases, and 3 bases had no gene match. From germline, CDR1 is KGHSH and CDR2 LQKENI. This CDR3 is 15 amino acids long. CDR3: CASSPKTGGDTEAFF. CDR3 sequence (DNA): TGTGCCAGCTCACCAAAGACAGGGGGCGACACTGAAGCTTTCTTT.

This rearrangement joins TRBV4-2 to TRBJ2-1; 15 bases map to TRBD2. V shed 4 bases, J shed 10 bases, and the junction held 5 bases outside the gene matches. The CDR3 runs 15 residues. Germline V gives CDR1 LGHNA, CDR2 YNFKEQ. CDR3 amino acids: CASSPTGTSGREQFF. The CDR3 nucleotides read TGTGCCAGCAGCCCTACGGGGACTAGCGGGAGGGAGCAGTTCTTC.

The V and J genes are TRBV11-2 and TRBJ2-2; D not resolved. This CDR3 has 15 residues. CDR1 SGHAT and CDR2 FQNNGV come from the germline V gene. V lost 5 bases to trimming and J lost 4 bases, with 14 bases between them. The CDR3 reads CASSHATFVTGELFF. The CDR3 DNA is TGTGCCAGCAGCCATGCAACTTTCGTCACCGGGGAGCTGTTTTTT.

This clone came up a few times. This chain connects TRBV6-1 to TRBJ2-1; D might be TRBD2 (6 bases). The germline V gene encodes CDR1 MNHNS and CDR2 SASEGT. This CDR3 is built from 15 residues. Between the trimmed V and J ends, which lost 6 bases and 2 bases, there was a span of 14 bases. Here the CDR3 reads CASRQTSTPYNEQFF. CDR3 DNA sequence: TGTGCCAGCAGGCAAACTAGCACGCCCTACAATGAGCAGTTCTTC.

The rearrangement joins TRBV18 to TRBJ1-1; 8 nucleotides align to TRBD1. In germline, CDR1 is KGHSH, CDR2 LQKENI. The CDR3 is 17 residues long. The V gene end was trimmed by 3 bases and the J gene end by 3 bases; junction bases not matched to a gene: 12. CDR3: CASSPPGQAAGDTEAFF. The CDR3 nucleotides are TGTGCCAGCTCACCCCCGGGACAGGCGGCGGGGGACACTGAAGCTTTCTTT.

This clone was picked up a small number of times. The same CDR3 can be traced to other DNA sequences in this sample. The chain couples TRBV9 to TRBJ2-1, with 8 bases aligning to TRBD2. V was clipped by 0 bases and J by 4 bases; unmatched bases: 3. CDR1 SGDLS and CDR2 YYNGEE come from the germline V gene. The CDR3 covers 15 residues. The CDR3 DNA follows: TGTGCCAGCAGCGTAGTAAGCGGGAGATACAATGAGCAGTTCTTC. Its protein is CASSVVSGRYNEQFF.

Here the CDR3 reads CAWSARDTIYF. In nucleotides, the CDR3 is TGTGCCTGGAGCGCCCGGGACACCATATATTTT. The chain carries TRBV30 and TRBJ1-3; D gene uncertain. Germline CDR1 and CDR2: GTSNPN and SVGIG (reference sequence). V lost 3 bases and J lost 8, with 8 bases in between. The CDR3 covers 11 residues.

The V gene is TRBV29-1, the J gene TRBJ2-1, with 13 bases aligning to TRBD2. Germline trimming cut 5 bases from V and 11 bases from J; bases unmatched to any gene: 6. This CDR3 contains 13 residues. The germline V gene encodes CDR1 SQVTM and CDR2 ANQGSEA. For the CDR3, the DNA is TGCAGCGTTTCTGGACTAGCGGGAGACCAGCAGTTCTTC. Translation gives CSVSGLAGDQQFF.

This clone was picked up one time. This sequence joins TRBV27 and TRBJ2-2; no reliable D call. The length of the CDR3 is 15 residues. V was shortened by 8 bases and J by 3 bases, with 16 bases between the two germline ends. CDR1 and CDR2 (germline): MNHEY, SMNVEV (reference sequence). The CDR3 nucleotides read TGTGCCAGCCCATTGACGGGTCCTGACACCGGGGAGCTGTTTTTT. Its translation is CASPLTGPDTGELFF.

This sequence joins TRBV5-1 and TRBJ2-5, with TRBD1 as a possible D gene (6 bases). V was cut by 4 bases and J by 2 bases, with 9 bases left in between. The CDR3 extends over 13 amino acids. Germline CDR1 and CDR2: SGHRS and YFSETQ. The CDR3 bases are TGCGCCAGCAGCGAACAGGGACAAGAGACCCAGTACTTC. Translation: CASSEQGQETQYF.

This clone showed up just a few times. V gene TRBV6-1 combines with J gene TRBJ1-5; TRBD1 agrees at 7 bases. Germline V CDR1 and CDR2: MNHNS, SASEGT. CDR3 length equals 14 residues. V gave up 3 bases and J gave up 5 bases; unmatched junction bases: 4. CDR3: CASSESTGDQPQHF. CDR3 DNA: TGTGCCAGCAGTGAGAGCACAGGGGATCAGCCCCAGCATTTT.

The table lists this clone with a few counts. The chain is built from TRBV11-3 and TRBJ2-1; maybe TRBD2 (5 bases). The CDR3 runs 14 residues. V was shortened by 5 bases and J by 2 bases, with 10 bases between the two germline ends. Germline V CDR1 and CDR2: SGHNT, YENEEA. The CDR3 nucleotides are TGTGCCAGCAGCCCTCCCGGGACCTACAATGAGCAGTTCTTC. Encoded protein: CASSPPGTYNEQFF.

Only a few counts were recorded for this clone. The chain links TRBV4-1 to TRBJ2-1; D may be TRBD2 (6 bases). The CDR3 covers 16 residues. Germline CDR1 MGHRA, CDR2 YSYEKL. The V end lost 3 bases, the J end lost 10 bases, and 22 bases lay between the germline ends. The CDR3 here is CASSHSLRDEYKEQFF. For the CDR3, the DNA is TGCGCCAGCAGCCACAGTTTGCGGGATGAATATAAAGAGCAGTTCTTC.

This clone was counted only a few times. CDR3 protein: CAWSVQQNNEQFF. Here the CDR3 DNA reads TGTGCCTGGAGTGTACAACAGAACAATGAGCAGTTCTTC. The chain uses TRBV30 and TRBJ2-1, with no clear D. With 0 bases removed from V and 5 bases from J, the gap between germline ends came to 8 bases. Per the germline V gene, CDR1 is GTSNPN and CDR2 is SVGIG (reference sequence). CDR3 size: 13 residues.

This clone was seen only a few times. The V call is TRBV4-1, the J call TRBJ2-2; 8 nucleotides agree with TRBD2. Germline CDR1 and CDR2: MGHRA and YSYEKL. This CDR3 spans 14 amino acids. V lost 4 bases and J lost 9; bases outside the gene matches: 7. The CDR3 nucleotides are TGCGCCAGCAGCCGGGGACTAGTACCCCGGGAGCTGTTTTTT. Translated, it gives CASSRGLVPRELFF.

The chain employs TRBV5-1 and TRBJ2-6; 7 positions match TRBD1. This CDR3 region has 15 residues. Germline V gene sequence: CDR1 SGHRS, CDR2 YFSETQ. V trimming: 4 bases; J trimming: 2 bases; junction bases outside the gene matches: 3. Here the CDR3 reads CASSQGVTGANVLTF. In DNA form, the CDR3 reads TGCGCCAGCAGCCAGGGGGTTACTGGGGCCAACGTCCTGACTTTC.

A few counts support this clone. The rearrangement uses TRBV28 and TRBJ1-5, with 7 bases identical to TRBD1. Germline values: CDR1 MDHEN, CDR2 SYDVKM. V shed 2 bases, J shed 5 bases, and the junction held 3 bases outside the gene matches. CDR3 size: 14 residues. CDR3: CASSLGGGDQPQHF. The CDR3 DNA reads TGTGCCAGCAGTTTAGGAGGGGGCGATCAGCCCCAGCATTTT.

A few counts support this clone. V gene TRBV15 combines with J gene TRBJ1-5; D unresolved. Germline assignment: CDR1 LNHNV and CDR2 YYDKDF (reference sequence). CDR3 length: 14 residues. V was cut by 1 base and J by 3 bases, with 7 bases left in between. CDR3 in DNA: TGTGCCACCAGCAGAGCTGTATTCAATCAGCCCCAGCATTTT. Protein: CATSRAVFNQPQHF.

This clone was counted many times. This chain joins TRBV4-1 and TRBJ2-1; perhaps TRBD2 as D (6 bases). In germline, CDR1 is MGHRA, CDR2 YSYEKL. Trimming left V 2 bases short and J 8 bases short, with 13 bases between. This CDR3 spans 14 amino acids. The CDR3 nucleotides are TGCGCCAGCAGCCAAAAGGTTTGGGGGGATGAGCAGTTCTTC. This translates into CASSQKVWGDEQFF.

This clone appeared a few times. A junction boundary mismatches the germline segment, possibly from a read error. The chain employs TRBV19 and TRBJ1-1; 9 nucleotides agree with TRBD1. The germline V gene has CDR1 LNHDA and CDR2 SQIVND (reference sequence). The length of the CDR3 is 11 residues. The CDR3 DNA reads TGTGCCAGTAGTAGACAGGGGGTATTGGGGTTT. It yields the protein CASSRQGVLGF.

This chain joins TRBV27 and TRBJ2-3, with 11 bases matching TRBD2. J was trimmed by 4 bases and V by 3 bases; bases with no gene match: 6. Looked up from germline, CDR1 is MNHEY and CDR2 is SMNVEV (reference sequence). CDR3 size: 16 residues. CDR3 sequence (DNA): TGTGCCAGCAGTTTTTGGGGGACTAGCGGTTCAGATACGCAGTATTTT. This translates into CASSFWGTSGSDTQYF.